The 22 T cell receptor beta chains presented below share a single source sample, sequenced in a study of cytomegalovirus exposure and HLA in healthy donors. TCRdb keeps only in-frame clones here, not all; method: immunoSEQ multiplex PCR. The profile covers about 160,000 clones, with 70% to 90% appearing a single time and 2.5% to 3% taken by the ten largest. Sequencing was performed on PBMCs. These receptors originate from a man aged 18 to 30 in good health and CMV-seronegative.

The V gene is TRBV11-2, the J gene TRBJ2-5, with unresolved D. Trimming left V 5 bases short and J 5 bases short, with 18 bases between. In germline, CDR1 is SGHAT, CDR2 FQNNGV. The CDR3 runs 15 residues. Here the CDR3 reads CASSLSSVSAETQYF. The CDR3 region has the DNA TGTGCCAGCAGCCTAAGTTCCGTGTCTGCCGAGACCCAGTACTTC.

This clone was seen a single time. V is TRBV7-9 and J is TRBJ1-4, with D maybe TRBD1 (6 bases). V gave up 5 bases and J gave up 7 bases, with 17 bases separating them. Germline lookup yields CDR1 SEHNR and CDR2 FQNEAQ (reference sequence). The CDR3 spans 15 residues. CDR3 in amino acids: CASSHPAGRGEKLFF. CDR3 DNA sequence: TGTGCCAGCAGCCACCCGGCGGGCAGGGGTGAAAAACTGTTTTTT.

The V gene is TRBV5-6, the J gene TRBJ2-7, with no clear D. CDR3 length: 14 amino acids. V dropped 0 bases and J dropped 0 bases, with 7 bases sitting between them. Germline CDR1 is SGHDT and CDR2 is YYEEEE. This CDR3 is CASSLANYSYEQYF. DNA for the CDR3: TGTGCCAGCAGCTTGGCCAACTACTCCTACGAGCAGTACTTC. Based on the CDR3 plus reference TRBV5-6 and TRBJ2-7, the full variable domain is DAGVTQSPTHLIKTRGQQVTLRCSPKSGHDTVSWYQQALGQGPQFIFQYYEEEERQRGNFPDRFSGHQFPNYSSELNVNALLLGDSALYLCASSLANYSYEQYFGPGTRLTVT.

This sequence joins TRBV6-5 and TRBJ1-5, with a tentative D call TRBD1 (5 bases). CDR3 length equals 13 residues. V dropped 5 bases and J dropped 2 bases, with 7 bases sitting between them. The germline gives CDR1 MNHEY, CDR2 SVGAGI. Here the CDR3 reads CASSKGRNQPQHF. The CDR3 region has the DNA TGTGCCAGCAGTAAGGGGCGCAATCAGCCCCAGCATTTT.

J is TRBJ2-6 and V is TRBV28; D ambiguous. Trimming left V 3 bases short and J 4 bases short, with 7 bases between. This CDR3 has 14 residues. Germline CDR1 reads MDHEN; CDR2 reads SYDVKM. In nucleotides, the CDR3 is TGTGCCAGCAGTTTGCGGAACGGGGCCAACGTCCTGACTTTC. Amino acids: CASSLRNGANVLTF.

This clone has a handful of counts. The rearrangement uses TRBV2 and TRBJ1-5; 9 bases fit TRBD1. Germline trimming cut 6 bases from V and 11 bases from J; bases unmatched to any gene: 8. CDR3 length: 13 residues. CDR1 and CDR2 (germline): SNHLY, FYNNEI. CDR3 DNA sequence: TGTGCCAGCAGAGGGACAGGGAATCGGGCCCAGCATTTT. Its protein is CASRGTGNRAQHF. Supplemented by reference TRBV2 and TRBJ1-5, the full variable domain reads EPEVTQTPSHQVTQMGQEVILRCVPISNHLYFYWYRQILGQKVEFLVSFYNNEISEKSEIFDDQFSVERPDGSNFTLKIRSTKLEDSAMYFCASRGTGNRAQHFGDGTRLSIL.

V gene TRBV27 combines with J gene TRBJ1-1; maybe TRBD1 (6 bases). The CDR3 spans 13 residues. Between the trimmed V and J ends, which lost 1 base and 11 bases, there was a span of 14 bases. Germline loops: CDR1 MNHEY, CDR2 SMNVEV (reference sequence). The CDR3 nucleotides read TGTGCCAGCAGTTTATGGGGACAATCCGGGGCTTTCTTT. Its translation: CASSLWGQSGAFF.

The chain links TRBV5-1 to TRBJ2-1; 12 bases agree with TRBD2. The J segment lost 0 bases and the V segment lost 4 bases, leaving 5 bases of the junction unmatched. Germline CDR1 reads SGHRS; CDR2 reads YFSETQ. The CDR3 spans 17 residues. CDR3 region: CASSATSGGSSYNEQFF. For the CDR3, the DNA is TGCGCCAGCAGCGCGACTAGCGGGGGTTCCTCCTACAATGAGCAGTTCTTC.

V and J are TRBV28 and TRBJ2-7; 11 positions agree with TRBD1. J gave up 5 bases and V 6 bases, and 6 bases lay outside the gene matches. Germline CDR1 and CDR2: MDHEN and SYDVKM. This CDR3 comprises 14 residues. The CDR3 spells CASREPGQGDEQYF. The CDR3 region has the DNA TGTGCCAGCAGGGAACCGGGACAGGGGGACGAGCAGTACTTC.

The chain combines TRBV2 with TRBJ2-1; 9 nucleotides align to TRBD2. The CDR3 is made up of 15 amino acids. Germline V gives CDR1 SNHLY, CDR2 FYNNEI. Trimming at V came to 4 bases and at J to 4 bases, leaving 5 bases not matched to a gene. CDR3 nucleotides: TGTGCCAGCAGTGCCGAGCGGGAGGTTTACAATGAGCAGTTCTTC. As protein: CASSAEREVYNEQFF. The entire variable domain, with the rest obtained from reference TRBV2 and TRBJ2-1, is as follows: EPEVTQTPSHQVTQMGQEVILRCVPISNHLYFYWYRQILGQKVEFLVSFYNNEISEKSEIFDDQFSVERPDGSNFTLKIRSTKLEDSAMYFCASSAEREVYNEQFFGPGTRLTVL.

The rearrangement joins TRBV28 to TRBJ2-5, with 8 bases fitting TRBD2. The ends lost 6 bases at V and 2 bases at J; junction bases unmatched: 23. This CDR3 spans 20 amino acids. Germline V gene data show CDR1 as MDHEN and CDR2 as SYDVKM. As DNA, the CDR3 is TGTGCCAGCAGCCCTCCCATGGCGGCTGGCAGGGTAGCGGGACAAGAGACCCAGTACTTC. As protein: CASSPPMAAGRVAGQETQYF.

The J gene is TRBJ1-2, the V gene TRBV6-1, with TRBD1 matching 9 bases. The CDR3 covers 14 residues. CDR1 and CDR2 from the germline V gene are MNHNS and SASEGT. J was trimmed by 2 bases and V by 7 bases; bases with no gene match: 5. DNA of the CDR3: TGTGCCAGCATAATCGGGACAGGGAACTATGGCTACACCTTC. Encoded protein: CASIIGTGNYGYTF.

CDR3 loop: CASKAPYSNQPQHF. The CDR3 DNA reads as TGTGCCAGCAAAGCACCGTATAGCAATCAGCCCCAGCATTTT. V usage is TRBV6-1 and J usage is TRBJ1-5, with D hard to call. This CDR3 has 14 amino acids. With 7 bases removed from V and 0 bases from J, the gap between germline ends came to 10 bases. Germline lookup yields CDR1 MNHNS and CDR2 SASEGT.

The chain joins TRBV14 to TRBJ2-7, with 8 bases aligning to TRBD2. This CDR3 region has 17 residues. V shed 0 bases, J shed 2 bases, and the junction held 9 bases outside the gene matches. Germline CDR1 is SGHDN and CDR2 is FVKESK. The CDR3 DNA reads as TGTGCCAGCAGCCAAGACTTACTAGCGGAACATACCTACGAGCAGTACGTC. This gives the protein CASSQDLLAEHTYEQYV.

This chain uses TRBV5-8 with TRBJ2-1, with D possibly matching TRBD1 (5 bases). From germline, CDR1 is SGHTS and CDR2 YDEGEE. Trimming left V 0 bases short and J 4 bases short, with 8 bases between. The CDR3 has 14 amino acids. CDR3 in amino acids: CASSLGGGYNEQFF. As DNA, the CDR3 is TGTGCCAGCAGCTTGGGGGGCGGATACAATGAGCAGTTCTTC.

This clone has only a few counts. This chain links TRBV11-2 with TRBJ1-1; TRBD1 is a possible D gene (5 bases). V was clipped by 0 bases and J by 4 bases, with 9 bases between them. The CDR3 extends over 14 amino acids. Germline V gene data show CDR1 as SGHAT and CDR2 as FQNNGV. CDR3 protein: CASSLEGVGTEAFF. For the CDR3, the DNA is TGTGCCAGCAGCTTAGAAGGGGTTGGCACTGAAGCTTTCTTT.

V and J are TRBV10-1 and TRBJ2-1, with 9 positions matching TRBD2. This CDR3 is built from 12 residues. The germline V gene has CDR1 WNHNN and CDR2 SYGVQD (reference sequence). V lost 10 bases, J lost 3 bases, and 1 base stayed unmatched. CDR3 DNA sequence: TGCGCCACTAGCGGGAACTACAATGAGCAGTTCTTC. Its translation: CATSGNYNEQFF.

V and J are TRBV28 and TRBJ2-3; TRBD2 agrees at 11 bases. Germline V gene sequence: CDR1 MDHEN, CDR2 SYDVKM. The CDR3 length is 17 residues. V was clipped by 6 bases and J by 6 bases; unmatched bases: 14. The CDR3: CASSLLDVAGGFDTQYF. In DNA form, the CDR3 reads TGTGCCAGCAGCCTTCTTGACGTAGCGGGGGGGTTCGATACGCAGTATTTT.

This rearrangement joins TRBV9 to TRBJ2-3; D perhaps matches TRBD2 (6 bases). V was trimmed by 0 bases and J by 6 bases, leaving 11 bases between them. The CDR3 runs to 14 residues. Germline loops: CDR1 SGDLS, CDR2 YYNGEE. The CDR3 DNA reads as TGTGCCAGCAGCGTAGCTAAGGGAGGCGATACGCAGTATTTT. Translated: CASSVAKGGDTQYF. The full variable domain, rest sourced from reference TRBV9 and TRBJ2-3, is DSGVTQTPKHLITATGQRVTLRCSPRSGDLSVYWYQQSLDQGLQFLIQYYNGEERAKGNILERFSAQQFPDLHSELNLSSLELGDSALYFCASSVAKGGDTQYFGPGTRLTVL.

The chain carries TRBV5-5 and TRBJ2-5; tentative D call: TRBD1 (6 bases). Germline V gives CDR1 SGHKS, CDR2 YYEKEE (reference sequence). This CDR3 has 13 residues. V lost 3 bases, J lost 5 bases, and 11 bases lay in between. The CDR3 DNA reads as TGTGCCAGCAGCTACAGGGCCACGGAGACCCAGTACTTC. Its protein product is CASSYRATETQYF.

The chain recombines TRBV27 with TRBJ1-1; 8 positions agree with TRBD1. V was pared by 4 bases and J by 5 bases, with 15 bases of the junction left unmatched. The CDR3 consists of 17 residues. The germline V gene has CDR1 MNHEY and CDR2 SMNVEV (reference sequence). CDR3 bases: TGTGCCAGCAGTTGGGGACGGGGGCAGGGGGCGAGGACTGAAGCTTTCTTT. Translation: CASSWGRGQGARTEAFF.

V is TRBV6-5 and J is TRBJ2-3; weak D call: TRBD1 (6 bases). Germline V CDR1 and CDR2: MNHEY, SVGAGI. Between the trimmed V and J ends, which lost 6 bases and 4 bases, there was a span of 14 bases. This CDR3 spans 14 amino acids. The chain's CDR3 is CASSPVGAADTQYF. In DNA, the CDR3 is TGTGCCAGCAGCCCCGTGGGGGCGGCAGATACGCAGTATTTT.